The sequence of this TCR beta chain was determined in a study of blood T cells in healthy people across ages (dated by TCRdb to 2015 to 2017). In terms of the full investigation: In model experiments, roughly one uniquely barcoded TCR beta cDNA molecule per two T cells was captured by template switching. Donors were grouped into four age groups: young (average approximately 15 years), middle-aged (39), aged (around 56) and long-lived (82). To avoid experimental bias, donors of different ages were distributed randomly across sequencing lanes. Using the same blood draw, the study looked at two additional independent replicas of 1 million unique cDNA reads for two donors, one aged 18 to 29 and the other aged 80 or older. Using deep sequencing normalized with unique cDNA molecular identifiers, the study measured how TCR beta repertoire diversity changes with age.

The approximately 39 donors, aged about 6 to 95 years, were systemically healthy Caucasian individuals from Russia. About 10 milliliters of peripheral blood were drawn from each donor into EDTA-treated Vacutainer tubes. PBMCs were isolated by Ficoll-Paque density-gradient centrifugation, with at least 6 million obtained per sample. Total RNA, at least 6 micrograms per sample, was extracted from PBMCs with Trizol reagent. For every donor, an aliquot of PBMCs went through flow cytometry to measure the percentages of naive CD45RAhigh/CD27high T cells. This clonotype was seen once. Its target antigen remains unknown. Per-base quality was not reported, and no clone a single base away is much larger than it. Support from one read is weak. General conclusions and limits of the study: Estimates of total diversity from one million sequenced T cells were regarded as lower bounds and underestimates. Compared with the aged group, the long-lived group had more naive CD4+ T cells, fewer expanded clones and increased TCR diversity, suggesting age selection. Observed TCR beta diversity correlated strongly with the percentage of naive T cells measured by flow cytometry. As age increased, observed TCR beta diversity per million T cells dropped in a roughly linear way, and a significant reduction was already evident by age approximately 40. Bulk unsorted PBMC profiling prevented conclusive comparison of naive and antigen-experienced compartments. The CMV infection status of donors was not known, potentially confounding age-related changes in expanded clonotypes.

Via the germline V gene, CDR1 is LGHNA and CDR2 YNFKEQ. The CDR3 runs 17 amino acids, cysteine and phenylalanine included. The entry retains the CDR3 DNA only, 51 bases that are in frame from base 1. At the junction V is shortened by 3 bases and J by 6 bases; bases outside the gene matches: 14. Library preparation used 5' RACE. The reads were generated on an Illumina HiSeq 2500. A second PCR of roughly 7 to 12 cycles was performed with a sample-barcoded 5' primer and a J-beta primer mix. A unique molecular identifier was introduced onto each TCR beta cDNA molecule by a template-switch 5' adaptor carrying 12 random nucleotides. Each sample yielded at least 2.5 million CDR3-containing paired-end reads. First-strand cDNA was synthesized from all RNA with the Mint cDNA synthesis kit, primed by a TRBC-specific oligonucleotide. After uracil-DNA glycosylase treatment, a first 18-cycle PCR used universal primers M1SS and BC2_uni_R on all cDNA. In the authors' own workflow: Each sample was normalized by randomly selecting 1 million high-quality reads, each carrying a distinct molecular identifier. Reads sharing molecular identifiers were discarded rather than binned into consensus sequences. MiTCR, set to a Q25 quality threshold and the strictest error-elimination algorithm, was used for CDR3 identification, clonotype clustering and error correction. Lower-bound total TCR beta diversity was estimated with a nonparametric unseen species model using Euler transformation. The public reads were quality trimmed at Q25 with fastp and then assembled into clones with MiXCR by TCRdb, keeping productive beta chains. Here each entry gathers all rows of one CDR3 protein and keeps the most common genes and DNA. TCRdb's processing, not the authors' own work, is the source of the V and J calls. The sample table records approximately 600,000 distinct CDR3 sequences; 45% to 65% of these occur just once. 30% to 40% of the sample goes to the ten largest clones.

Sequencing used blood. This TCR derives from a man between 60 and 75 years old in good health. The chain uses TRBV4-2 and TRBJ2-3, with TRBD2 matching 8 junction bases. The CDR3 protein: CASSHTPRGGPPDTQYF. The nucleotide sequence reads TGTGCCAGCAGCCACACACCGCGCGGGGGGCCCCCGGATACGCAGTATTTT.